What follows are 20 T cell receptor beta chains derived from one specimen sequenced in a study of T cells in localized non-small cell lung cancer. The protocol was immunoSEQ multiplex PCR, while the TCRdb copy is restricted to in-frame clones and leaves out a portion. The sample lists roughly 38,000 clones; roughly 89% were seen once. The input for sequencing was peripheral blood mononuclear cells, taken before any cancer treatment. The receptors were gathered from a male donor at least 60 years old with stage II lung adenocarcinoma.

This CDR3 is CASSSDGDQPQHF. The CDR3 region has the DNA TGTGCCAGCAGCTCAGACGGGGATCAGCCCCAGCATTTT. The chain combines TRBV7-9 with TRBJ1-5, with D uncertain. Trimming shortened V by 4 bases and J by 5 bases, and 9 bases separated the two germline ends. The length of the CDR3 is 13 residues. Germline CDR1 is SEHNR and CDR2 is FQNEAQ (reference sequence).

The chain couples TRBV5-6 to TRBJ1-5; D remains unclear. V shed 0 bases and J shed 7 bases, with 11 bases lying between them. CDR1 is SGHDT, CDR2 YYEEEE, per germline. The CDR3 length is 14 residues. This CDR3 is CASSLGRSSQPQHF. Written as DNA, the CDR3 is TGTGCCAGCAGCTTGGGGCGCAGTTCACAGCCCCAGCATTTT.

The chain couples TRBV2 to TRBJ2-7; D is possibly TRBD1 (5 bases). The germline gives CDR1 SNHLY, CDR2 FYNNEI. This CDR3 contains 14 residues. V shed 7 bases and J shed 5 bases, with 18 bases lying between them. The CDR3 protein is CASIPLTTVDEQYF. As DNA, the CDR3 is TGTGCCAGCATCCCATTAACGACAGTCGACGAGCAGTACTTC.

Written as DNA, the CDR3 is TGTGCCAGCTCTCGGGACCCCGGGGCCAAAAACATTCAGTACTTC. Protein product: CASSRDPGAKNIQYF. The gene calls are TRBV2 and TRBJ2-4; D tentatively reads TRBD1 or TRBD2 (5 bases each). Germline V gene sequence: CDR1 SNHLY, CDR2 FYNNEI. Trimming pared 8 bases from V and 1 base from J, leaving 15 bases between. CDR3 length: 15 amino acids.

The chain has TRBV27 and TRBJ2-3; 8 positions agree with TRBD2. This CDR3 has 15 amino acids. Looked up from germline, CDR1 is MNHEY and CDR2 is SMNVEV (reference sequence). Losses at the gene ends were 4 bases for V and 9 bases for J; bases not matched to a gene: 12. CDR3 bases: TGTGCCAGCAGTTGGAGCGGGAGAGGGGATGGAACGCAGTATTTT. Its translation: CASSWSGRGDGTQYF.

This chain joins TRBV28 and TRBJ2-7, with D possibly TRBD1 on 6 matching bases. CDR3 size: 13 residues. The ends were cut back, 2 bases at V and 12 bases at J, with 17 bases in the middle. Looked up from germline, CDR1 is MDHEN and CDR2 is SYDVKM. The CDR3 spells CASSLDRTTASYF. For the CDR3, the DNA is TGTGCCAGCAGTTTAGACAGGACGACCGCCTCGTACTTC.

The chain combines TRBV10-2 with TRBJ1-1; D call uncertain. Germline lookup yields CDR1 WSHSY and CDR2 SAAADI. The V gene lost 10 bases and the J gene lost 5 bases, with 20 bases spanning the gap. CDR3 size: 14 residues. The CDR3 sequence is CATEPNQKGTEAFF. In DNA form, the CDR3 reads TGCGCCACCGAACCCAATCAAAAGGGAACTGAAGCTTTCTTT.

The chain joins TRBV18 to TRBJ1-1; D might be TRBD1 (6 bases). This CDR3 contains 16 residues. Germline CDR1 is KGHSH and CDR2 is LQKENI. Trimming shortened V by 5 bases and J by 6 bases, and 22 bases separated the two germline ends. In DNA form, the CDR3 reads TGTGCCAGCTCATTCTCCCTACAGGGTGATGATCCTGAAGCTTTCTTT. As protein: CASSFSLQGDDPEAFF.

The chain recombines TRBV5-5 with TRBJ1-2; tentatively, D is TRBD1 (5 bases). Germline CDR1 reads SGHKS; CDR2 reads YYEKEE (reference sequence). Deletions cut 0 bases from V and 4 bases from J, with 16 bases between. The length of the CDR3 is 16 residues. The CDR3 sequence is CASSLVQGAQGYGYTF. The DNA of the CDR3 is TGTGCCAGCAGCTTGGTTCAGGGTGCCCAGGGCTATGGCTACACCTTC.

The gene calls are TRBV4-2 and TRBJ2-3, with no clear D. Germline CDR1 LGHNA, CDR2 YNFKEQ. V lost 0 bases, J lost 4 bases, and 8 bases lay in between. CDR3 length: 14 residues. The CDR3 DNA follows: TGTGCCAGCAGCCAAGATCGGGCCCCAGATACGCAGTATTTT. Translating gives CASSQDRAPDTQYF.

The rearrangement uses TRBV19 and TRBJ2-5; unclear D gene. CDR3 length: 13 residues. Germline V gives CDR1 LNHDA, CDR2 SQIVND (reference sequence). The V gene lost 3 bases and the J gene lost 0 bases, with 5 bases spanning the gap. DNA for the CDR3: TGTGCCAGTAGTATGAATTACCAAGAGACCCAGTACTTC. It translates to CASSMNYQETQYF.

The chain links TRBV10-3 to TRBJ2-6; 8 bases are shared with TRBD1. CDR3 length: 17 amino acids. V lost 10 bases and J lost 2; bases outside the gene matches: 13. Germline CDR1 ENHRY, CDR2 SYGVKD. The CDR3 here is CATGRAGGAAGANVLTF. DNA of the CDR3: TGTGCCACCGGACGAGCAGGGGGCGCGGCTGGGGCCAACGTCCTGACTTTC.

This sequence joins TRBV18 and TRBJ2-5, with D uncertain. CDR3 length equals 11 residues. V was shortened by 3 bases and J by 7 bases, with 6 bases between the two germline ends. The germline CDR1 and CDR2 sequences are KGHSH and LQKENI. As DNA, the CDR3 is TGTGCCAGCTCACCGGGCGCGACCCAGTACTTC. Translation gives CASSPGATQYF.

The rearrangement joins TRBV18 to TRBJ2-5, with D possibly TRBD1 on 5 matching bases. Germline values: CDR1 KGHSH, CDR2 LQKENI. The CDR3 is made up of 14 amino acids. V dropped 3 bases and J dropped 0 bases, with 8 bases sitting between them. The CDR3 region is CASSPDRNQETQYF. The CDR3 bases are TGTGCCAGCTCACCTGACAGAAACCAAGAGACCCAGTACTTC.

The J gene is TRBJ2-1, the V gene TRBV4-2; 10 nucleotides agree with TRBD2. The CDR3 spans 14 residues. V lost 0 bases, J lost 12 bases, and 5 bases stayed unmatched. Germline V CDR1 and CDR2: LGHNA, YNFKEQ. The CDR3 sequence is CASSQESSGRGQFF. The CDR3 DNA is TGTGCCAGCAGCCAAGAGTCTAGCGGGAGAGGGCAGTTCTTC.

For the CDR3, the DNA is TGTGCCAGCAGCGCTATCGGGGCGAACACTGAAGCTTTCTTT. Encoded protein: CASSAIGANTEAFF. The rearrangement uses TRBV5-6 and TRBJ1-1; TRBD1 might be the D (5 bases). The CDR3 contains 14 residues. Per the germline V gene, CDR1 is SGHDT and CDR2 is YYEEEE. V lost 4 bases, J lost 1 base, and 11 bases lay in between.

This clone showed up just a few times. The chain's CDR3 is CAISETGRLAGSYEQYF. CDR3 sequence (DNA): TGTGCCATCAGTGAGACGGGCAGACTAGCCGGCTCCTACGAGCAGTACTTC. The chain joins TRBV10-3 to TRBJ2-7; 7 bases line up with TRBD2. The V gene's germline CDR1 is ENHRY and CDR2 SYGVKD. V lost 2 bases and J lost 0; bases outside the gene matches: 10. The CDR3 extends over 17 amino acids.

The CDR3 coding sequence is TGTGCCAGCAGTTACTCTATTTTGGGAGATGGCTATGGCTACACCTTC. Protein: CASSYSILGDGYGYTF. This chain joins TRBV6-6 and TRBJ1-2; D not certain. Germline loops: CDR1 MNHNY, CDR2 SVGAGI (reference sequence). V was trimmed by 0 bases and J by 4 bases, leaving 15 bases between them. CDR3 size: 16 residues.

Here the CDR3 DNA reads TGTGCCAGCAGTTACTCCCCAGCGGGAGGCCACAATGAGCAGTTCTTC. It is translated as CASSYSPAGGHNEQFF. This chain uses TRBV6-5 with TRBJ2-1, with 9 bases fitting TRBD2. CDR1 and CDR2 from the germline V gene are MNHEY and SVGAGI. This CDR3 region has 16 residues. Unmatched junction bases numbered 5, after V lost 0 bases and J lost 5 bases.

V and J are TRBV4-2 and TRBJ2-5, with D hard to call. The end of the DNA is better explained by TRBJ2-7, so the J call may be wrong. The V gene's germline CDR1 is LGHNA and CDR2 YNFKEQ. The CDR3 loop spans 14 amino acids. The CDR3: CASSQGKVSYEQYF. The CDR3 DNA reads as TGTGCCAGCAGCCAAGGAAAAGTTTCCTACGAGCAGTACTTC.